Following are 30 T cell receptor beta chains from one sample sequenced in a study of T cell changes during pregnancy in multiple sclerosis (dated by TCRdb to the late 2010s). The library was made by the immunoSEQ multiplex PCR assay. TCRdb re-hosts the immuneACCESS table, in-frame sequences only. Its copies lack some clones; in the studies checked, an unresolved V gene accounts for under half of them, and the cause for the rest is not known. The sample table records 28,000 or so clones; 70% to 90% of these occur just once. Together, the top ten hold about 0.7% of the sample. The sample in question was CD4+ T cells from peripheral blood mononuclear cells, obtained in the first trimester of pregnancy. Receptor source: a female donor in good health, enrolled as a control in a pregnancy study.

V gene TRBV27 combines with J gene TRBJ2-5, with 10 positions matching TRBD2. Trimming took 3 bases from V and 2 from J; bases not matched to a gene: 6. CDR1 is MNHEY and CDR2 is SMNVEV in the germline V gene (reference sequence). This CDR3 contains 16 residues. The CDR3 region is CASSFLSSGGQETQYF. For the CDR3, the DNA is TGTGCCAGCAGTTTCCTCTCTAGCGGGGGACAAGAGACCCAGTACTTC.

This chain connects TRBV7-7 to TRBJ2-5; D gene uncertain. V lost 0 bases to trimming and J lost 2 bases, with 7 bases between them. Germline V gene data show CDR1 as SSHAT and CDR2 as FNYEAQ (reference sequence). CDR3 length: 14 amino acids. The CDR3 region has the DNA TGTGCCAGCAGCTTAGCCCCCCGTCAAGAGACCCAGTACTTC. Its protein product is CASSLAPRQETQYF.

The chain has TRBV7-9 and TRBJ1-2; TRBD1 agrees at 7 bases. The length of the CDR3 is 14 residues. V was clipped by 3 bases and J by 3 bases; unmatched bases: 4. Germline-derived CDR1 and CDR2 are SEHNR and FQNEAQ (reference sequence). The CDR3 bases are TGTGCCAGCAGCTTTAGGGGGCTAGACTATGGCTACACCTTC. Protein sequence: CASSFRGLDYGYTF.

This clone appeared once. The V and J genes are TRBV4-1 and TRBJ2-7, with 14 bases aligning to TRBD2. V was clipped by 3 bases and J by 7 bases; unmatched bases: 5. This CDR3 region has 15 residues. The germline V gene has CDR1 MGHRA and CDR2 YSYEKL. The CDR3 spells CASSHAGLAGDEQYF. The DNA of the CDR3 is TGCGCCAGCAGCCACGCGGGACTAGCGGGGGATGAGCAGTACTTC.

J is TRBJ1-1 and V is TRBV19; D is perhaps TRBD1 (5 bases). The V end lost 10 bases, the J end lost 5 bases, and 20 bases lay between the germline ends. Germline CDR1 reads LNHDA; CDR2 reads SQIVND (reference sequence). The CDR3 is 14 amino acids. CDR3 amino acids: CATQDKTVGTEAFF. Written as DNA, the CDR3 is TGTGCCACCCAAGATAAGACAGTCGGGACTGAAGCTTTCTTT.

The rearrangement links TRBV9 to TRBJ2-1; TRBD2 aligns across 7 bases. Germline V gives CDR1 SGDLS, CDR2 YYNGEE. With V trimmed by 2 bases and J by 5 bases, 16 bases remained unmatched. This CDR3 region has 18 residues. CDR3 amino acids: CASSVSTRKASGDNEQFF. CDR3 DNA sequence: TGTGCCAGCAGCGTCTCCACCCGGAAGGCTAGCGGAGACAATGAGCAGTTCTTC.

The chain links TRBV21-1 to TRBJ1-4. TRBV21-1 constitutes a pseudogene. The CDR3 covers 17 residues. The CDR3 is CASSKARGAWANEKLFF. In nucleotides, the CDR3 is TGTGCCAGCAGCAAAGCGCGGGGCGCTTGGGCTAATGAAAAACTGTTTTTT.

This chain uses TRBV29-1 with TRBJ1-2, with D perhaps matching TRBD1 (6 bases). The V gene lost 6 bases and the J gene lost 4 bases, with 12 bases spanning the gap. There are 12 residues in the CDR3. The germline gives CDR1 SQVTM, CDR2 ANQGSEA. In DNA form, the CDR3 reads TGCAGCGTCCTCGGACAGCTCTATGGCTACACCTTC. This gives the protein CSVLGQLYGYTF. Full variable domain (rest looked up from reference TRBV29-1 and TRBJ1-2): SAVISQKPSRDICQRGTSLTIQCQVDSQVTMMFWYRQQPGQSLTLIATANQGSEATYESGFVIDKFPISRPNLTFSTLTVSNMSPEDSSIYLCSVLGQLYGYTFGSGTRLTVV.

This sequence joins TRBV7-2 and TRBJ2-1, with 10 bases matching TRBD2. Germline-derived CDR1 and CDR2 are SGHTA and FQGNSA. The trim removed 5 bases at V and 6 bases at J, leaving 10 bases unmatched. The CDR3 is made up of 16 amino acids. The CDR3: CASSQGRSGGLNEQFF. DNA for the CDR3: TGTGCCAGCAGCCAAGGGCGTAGCGGGGGGCTCAATGAGCAGTTCTTC.

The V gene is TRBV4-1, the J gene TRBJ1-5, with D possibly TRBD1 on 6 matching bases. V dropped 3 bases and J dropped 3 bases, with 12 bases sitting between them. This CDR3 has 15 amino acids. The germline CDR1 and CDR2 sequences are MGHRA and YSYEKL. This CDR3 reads CASSQRDKSNQPQHF. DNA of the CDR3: TGCGCCAGCAGCCAGAGGGACAAGTCCAATCAGCCCCAGCATTTT.

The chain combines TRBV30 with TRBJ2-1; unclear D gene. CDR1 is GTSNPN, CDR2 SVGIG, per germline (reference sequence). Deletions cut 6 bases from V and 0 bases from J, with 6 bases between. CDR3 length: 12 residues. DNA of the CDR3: TGTGCCTGCCTTCTCTCCTACAATGAGCAGTTCTTC. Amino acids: CACLLSYNEQFF.

This CDR3 is CASSLEWGQSNEKLFF. CDR3 coding DNA: TGCGCCAGCAGCTTGGAATGGGGACAGTCGAATGAAAAACTGTTTTTT. This chain connects TRBV5-1 to TRBJ1-4; 7 bases align to TRBD1. Germline values: CDR1 SGHRS, CDR2 YFSETQ. The ends lost 0 bases at V and 5 bases at J; junction bases unmatched: 7. CDR3 length: 16 residues.

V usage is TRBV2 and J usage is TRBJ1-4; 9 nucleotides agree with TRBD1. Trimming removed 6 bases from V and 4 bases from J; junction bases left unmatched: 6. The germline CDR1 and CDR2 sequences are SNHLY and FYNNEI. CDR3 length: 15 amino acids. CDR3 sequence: CASSRDRAYNEKLFF. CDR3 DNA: TGTGCCAGCAGCCGGGACAGGGCGTATAATGAAAAACTGTTTTTT. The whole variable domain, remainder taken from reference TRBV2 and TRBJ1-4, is EPEVTQTPSHQVTQMGQEVILRCVPISNHLYFYWYRQILGQKVEFLVSFYNNEISEKSEIFDDQFSVERPDGSNFTLKIRSTKLEDSAMYFCASSRDRAYNEKLFFGSGTQLSVL.

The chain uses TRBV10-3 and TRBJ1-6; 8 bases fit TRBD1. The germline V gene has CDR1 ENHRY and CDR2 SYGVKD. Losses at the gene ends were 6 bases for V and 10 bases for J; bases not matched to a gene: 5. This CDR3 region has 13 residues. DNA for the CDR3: TGTGCCATCAGGGCGGACAGGGACTCACCCCTCCACTTT. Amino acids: CAIRADRDSPLHF.

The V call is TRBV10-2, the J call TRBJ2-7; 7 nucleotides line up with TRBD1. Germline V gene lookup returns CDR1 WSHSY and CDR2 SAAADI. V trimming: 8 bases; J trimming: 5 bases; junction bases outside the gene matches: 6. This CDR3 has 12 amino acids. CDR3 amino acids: CASHNRGDEQYF. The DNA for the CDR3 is TGCGCCAGCCATAACAGGGGCGACGAGCAGTACTTC.

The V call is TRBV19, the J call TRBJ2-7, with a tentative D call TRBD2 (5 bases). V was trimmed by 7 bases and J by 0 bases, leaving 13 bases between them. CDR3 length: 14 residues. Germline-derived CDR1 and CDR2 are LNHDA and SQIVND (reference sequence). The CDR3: CASTPRRFSYEQYF. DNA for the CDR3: TGTGCCAGTACCCCGAGGAGGTTCTCCTACGAGCAGTACTTC.

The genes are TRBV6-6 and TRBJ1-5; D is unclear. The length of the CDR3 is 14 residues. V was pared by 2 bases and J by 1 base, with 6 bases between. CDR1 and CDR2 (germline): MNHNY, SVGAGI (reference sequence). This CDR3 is CASSYETSNQPQHF. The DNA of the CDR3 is TGTGCCAGCAGTTACGAGACAAGCAATCAGCCCCAGCATTTT.

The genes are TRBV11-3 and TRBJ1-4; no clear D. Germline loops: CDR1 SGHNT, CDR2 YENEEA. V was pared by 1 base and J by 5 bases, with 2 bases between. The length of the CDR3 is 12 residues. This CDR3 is CASSLVNEKLFF. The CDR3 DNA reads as TGTGCCAGCAGCTTAGTAAATGAAAAACTGTTTTTT.

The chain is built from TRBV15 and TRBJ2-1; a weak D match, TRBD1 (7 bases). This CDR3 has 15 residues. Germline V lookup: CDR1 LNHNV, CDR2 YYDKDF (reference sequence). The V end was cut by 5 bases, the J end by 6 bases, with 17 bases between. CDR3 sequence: CATSGQGEAGNEQFF. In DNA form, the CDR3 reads TGTGCCACCAGCGGCCAGGGGGAGGCAGGCAATGAGCAGTTCTTC. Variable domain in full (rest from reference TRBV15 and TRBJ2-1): DAMVIQNPRYQVTQFGKPVTLSCSQTLNHNVMYWYQQKSSQAPKLLFHYYDKDFNNEADTPDNFQSRRPNTSFCFLDIRSPGLGDTAMYLCATSGQGEAGNEQFFGPGTRLTVL.

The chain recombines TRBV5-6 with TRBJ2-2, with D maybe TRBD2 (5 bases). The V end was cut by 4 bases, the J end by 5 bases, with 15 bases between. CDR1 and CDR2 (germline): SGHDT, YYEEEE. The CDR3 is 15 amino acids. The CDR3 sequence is CASSLGVTETGELFF. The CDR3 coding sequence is TGTGCCAGCAGCCTCGGGGTTACGGAAACCGGGGAGCTGTTTTTT.

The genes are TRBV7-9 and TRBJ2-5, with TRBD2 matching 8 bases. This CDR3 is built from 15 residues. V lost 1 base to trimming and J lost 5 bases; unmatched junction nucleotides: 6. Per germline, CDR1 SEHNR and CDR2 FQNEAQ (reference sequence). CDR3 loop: CASSLGGLVGETQYF. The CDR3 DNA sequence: TGTGCCAGCAGCTTAGGGGGACTAGTAGGGGAGACCCAGTACTTC.

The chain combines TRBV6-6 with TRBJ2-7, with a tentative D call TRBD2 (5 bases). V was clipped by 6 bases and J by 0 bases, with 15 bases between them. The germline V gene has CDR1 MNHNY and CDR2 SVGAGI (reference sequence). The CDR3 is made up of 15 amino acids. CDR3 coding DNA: TGTGCCAGCAGGGGCGGGCCTGACCTCTCCTACGAGCAGTACTTC. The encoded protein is CASRGGPDLSYEQYF.

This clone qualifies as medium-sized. The CDR3 region is CAWSLYISHGYTF. CDR3 bases: TGTGCCTGGAGTCTGTACATATCCCATGGCTACACCTTC. V usage is TRBV30 and J usage is TRBJ1-2, with D hard to call. V shed 2 bases and J shed 6 bases, with 13 bases lying between them. The CDR3 has 13 residues. Germline CDR1 reads GTSNPN; CDR2 reads SVGIG (reference sequence).

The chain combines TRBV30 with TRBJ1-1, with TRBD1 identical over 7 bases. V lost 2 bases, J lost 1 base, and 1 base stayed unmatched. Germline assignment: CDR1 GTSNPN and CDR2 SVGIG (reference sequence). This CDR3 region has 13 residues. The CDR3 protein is CAWSRDRNTEAFF. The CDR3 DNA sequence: TGTGCCTGGAGTCGGGACAGGAACACTGAAGCTTTCTTT.

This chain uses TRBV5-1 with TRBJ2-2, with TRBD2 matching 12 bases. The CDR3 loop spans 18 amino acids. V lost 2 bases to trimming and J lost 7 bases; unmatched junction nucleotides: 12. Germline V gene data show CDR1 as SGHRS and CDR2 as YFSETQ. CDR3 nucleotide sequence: TGCGCCAGCAGCTTCCCTCCGGGACTAGCGGGTAAAATCGGGGAGCTGTTTTTT. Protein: CASSFPPGLAGKIGELFF.

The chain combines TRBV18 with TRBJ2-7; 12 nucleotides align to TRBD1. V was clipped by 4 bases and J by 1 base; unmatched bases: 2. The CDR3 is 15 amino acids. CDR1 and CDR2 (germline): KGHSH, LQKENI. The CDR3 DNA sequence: TGTGCCAGCTCACGGGACAGGGGGCCGTCCTACGAGCAGTACTTC. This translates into CASSRDRGPSYEQYF.

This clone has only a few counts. The CDR3 spells CASSSDSYSNQPQHF. The CDR3 nucleotides read TGTGCCAGCAGTTCCGACAGCTATAGCAATCAGCCCCAGCATTTT. V gene TRBV6-5 combines with J gene TRBJ1-5; the D gene is possibly TRBD1 (5 bases). The CDR3 has 15 amino acids. V lost 4 bases, J lost 0 bases, and 10 bases lay in between. CDR1 MNHEY and CDR2 SVGAGI come from the germline V gene.

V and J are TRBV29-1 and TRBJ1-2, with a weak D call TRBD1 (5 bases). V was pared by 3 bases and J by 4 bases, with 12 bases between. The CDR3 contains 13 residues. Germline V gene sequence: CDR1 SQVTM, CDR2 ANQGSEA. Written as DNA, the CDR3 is TGCAGCGTTGAGAGCGGGGGTGGCTATGGCTACACCTTC. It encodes CSVESGGGYGYTF.

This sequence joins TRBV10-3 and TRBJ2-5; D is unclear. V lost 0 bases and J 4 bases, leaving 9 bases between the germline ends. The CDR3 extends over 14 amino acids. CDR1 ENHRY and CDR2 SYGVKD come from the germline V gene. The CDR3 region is CAISESNKRETQYF. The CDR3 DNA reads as TGTGCCATCAGTGAGTCTAACAAACGAGAGACCCAGTACTTC.

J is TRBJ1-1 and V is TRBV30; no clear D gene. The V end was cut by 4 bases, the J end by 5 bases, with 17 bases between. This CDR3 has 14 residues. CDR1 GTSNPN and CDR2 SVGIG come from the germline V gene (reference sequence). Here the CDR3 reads CAWTILGRGTEAFF. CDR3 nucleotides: TGTGCCTGGACCATCCTGGGGAGAGGTACTGAAGCTTTCTTT.